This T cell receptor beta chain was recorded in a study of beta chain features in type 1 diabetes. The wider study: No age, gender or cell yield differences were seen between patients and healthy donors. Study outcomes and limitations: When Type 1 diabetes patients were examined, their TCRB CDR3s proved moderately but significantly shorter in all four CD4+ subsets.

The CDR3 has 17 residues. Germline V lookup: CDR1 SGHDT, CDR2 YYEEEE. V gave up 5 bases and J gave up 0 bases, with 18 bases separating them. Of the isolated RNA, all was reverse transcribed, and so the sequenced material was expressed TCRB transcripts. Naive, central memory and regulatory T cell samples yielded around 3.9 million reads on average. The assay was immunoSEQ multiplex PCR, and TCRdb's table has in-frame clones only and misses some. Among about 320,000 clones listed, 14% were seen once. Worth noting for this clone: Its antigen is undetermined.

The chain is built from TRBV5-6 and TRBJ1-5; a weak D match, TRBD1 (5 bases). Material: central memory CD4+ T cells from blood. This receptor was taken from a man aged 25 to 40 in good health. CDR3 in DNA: TGTGCCAGCAGTTATGCCGGGACTCGCTATAGCAATCAGCCCCAGCATTTT. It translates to CASSYAGTRYSNQPQHF.